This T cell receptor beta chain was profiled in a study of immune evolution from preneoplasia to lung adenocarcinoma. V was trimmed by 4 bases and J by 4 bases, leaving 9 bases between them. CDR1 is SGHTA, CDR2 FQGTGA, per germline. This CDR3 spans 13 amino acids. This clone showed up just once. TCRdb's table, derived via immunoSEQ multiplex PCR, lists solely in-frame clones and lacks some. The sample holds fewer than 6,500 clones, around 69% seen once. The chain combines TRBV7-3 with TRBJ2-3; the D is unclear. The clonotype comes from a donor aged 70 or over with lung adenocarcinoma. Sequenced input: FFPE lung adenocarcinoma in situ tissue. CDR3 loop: CASSSPYADTQYF. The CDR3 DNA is TGTGCCAGCAGCTCCCCCTACGCAGATACGCAGTATTTT.